This T cell receptor (beta chain) is from a study of blood T cell repertoires in COVID-19. Across the study: The study drew acute and convalescent COVID-19 samples from the United States, Italy and Spain. Sources were T cells, B-cell-depleted T cells, or PBMCs; the material itself was cDNA or gDNA.

Some clones are missing from TCRdb's copy, which holds only in-frame ones; the method was immunoSEQ multiplex PCR. Of hundreds of thousands of clones in the sample, around 83% are singletons; the top ten hold 8.2%. Per the germline V gene, CDR1 is MGHRA and CDR2 is YSYEKL. Trimming shortened V by 5 bases and J by 0 bases, and 11 bases separated the two germline ends. CDR3 length: 14 amino acids. Sample: peripheral blood. The sequence derives from a woman aged 45-65 years with acute or convalescent COVID-19. The chain has TRBV4-1 and TRBJ2-7; weak D call: TRBD1 (5 bases). The CDR3 DNA sequence: TGCGCCAGCAGCAGGGGTCCGGACTCCTACGAGCAGTACTTC. Translated, it gives CASSRGPDSYEQYF.